The 17 T cell receptor beta chains below all came from one sample that was sequenced in a study of blood T cell repertoires in COVID-19. Assay used: immunoSEQ multiplex PCR; TCRdb lists only in-frame clones, some missing. The sample has about 240,000 clones; about 91% are singletons. Sequences were obtained from PBMCs or T cells enriched from blood (not recorded which). The source of these receptors is a woman younger than 45 with acute COVID-19.

The genes are TRBV7-2 and TRBJ1-1; D is perhaps TRBD1 (5 bases). The CDR3 runs to 14 residues. Looked up from germline, CDR1 is SGHTA and CDR2 is FQGNSA. Between the trimmed V and J ends, which lost 3 bases and 3 bases, there was a span of 11 bases. The CDR3 DNA reads TGTGCCAGCAGCTTGGGGCGGAAGGACACTGAAGCTTTCTTT. Protein product: CASSLGRKDTEAFF.

This chain uses TRBV27 with TRBJ1-1, with 8 bases that match TRBD1. This CDR3 is 14 amino acids long. Trimming cost V 8 bases and J 1 base; bases outside gene matches: 6. Germline-derived CDR1 and CDR2 are MNHEY and SMNVEV (reference sequence). CDR3 in DNA: TGTGCCAGCGGGTCAGGGGGCCCGAACACTGAAGCTTTCTTT. It encodes CASGSGGPNTEAFF.

This chain connects TRBV12-3 or TRBV12-4 to TRBJ2-1; D possibly corresponds to TRBD1 (6 bases). V lost 11 bases and J lost 0, with 11 bases in between. The CDR3 totals 13 residues. As DNA, the CDR3 is TGTGCCTGCGGACAGAGCTCCTACAATGAGCAGTTCTTC. This encodes CACGQSSYNEQFF.

The chain couples TRBV10-3 to TRBJ1-6, with 8 bases that match TRBD1. Germline values: CDR1 ENHRY, CDR2 SYGVKD. Trimming cost V 10 bases and J 5 bases; bases outside gene matches: 7. The CDR3 extends over 14 amino acids. As DNA, the CDR3 is TGTGCCACCACAGGGGGTTCGGATAATTCACCCCTCCACTTT. Translated: CATTGGSDNSPLHF.

This clone was counted once. The chain employs TRBV7-2 and TRBJ2-1; TRBD1 agrees at 11 bases. J was trimmed by 2 bases and V by 0 bases; bases with no gene match: 3. The CDR3 runs to 17 residues. Germline assignment: CDR1 SGHTA and CDR2 FQGNSA. The CDR3 spells CASSLAGTGGPYNEQFF. CDR3 nucleotides: TGTGCCAGCAGCTTAGCCGGGACAGGGGGACCCTACAATGAGCAGTTCTTC.

V gene TRBV12-3 or TRBV12-4 combines with J gene TRBJ2-5; D gene uncertain. This CDR3 has 13 residues. V dropped 2 bases and J dropped 5 bases, with 9 bases sitting between them. The CDR3 spells CASSLNIGETQYF. DNA of the CDR3: TGTGCCAGCAGTTTAAATATTGGCGAGACCCAGTACTTC.

This chain connects TRBV3-1 (or the pseudogene TRBV3-2) to TRBJ2-5; TRBD2 matches at 8 bases. This CDR3 comprises 15 residues. Germline assignment: CDR1 LGHDT and CDR2 YNNKEL (reference sequence). V lost 4 bases and J lost 1; bases outside the gene matches: 5. DNA for the CDR3: TGTGCCAGCAGCCCCAGCGGGGGCGTCCAAGAGACCCAGTACTTC. Its protein is CASSPSGGVQETQYF.

The J gene is TRBJ2-7, the V gene TRBV9, with a tentative D call TRBD2 (6 bases). The germline CDR1 and CDR2 sequences are SGDLS and YYNGEE. The V end was cut by 3 bases, the J end by 3 bases, with 16 bases between. CDR3 length equals 15 residues. The CDR3 here is CASSEGPGVHYEQYF. In DNA form, the CDR3 reads TGTGCCAGCAGCGAGGGCCCGGGAGTCCACTACGAGCAGTACTTC. The full variable domain, rest sourced from reference TRBV9 and TRBJ2-7, is DSGVTQTPKHLITATGQRVTLRCSPRSGDLSVYWYQQSLDQGLQFLIQYYNGEERAKGNILERFSAQQFPDLHSELNLSSLELGDSALYFCASSEGPGVHYEQYFGPGTRLTVT.

V gene TRBV29-1 combines with J gene TRBJ1-1, with D hard to call. The CDR3 runs to 10 residues. Germline lookup yields CDR1 SQVTM and CDR2 ANQGSEA. Trimming removed 5 bases at V and 7 bases at J, with 8 bases between. CDR3 nucleotide sequence: TGCAGCGTTAGGAGAGATGAAGCTTTCTTT. It yields the protein CSVRRDEAFF.

V and J are TRBV7-9 and TRBJ1-1; the D gene is possibly TRBD1 (6 bases). Trimming took off 4 bases at V and 1 base at J, with 22 bases between the two ends. In germline, CDR1 is SEHNR, CDR2 FQNEAQ (reference sequence). This CDR3 is 18 amino acids long. The CDR3 region is CASSSNPVPGQKNTEAFF. The CDR3 DNA reads as TGTGCCAGCAGCTCAAACCCCGTCCCGGGACAAAAGAACACTGAAGCTTTCTTT.

The chain combines TRBV29-1 with TRBJ2-1; TRBD1 aligns across 10 bases. The V gene's germline CDR1 is SQVTM and CDR2 ANQGSEA. The CDR3 runs 14 residues. V lost 6 bases to trimming and J lost 2 bases; unmatched junction nucleotides: 4. The CDR3 reads CSVTTGGAYNEQFF. The CDR3 nucleotides read TGCAGCGTGACGACAGGGGGCGCCTACAATGAGCAGTTCTTC.

This chain connects TRBV6-5 to TRBJ2-5; TRBD1 agrees at 7 bases. The CDR3 runs 15 residues. The V gene's germline CDR1 is MNHEY and CDR2 SVGAGI. V shed 6 bases, J shed 3 bases, and the junction held 10 bases outside the gene matches. For the CDR3, the DNA is TGTGCCAGCAGCCTACAGGGGACCGCCAAAGAGACCCAGTACTTC. This translates into CASSLQGTAKETQYF.

This clone was seen just once. The gene calls are TRBV5-1 and TRBJ2-2; 10 nucleotides align to TRBD1. Germline lookup yields CDR1 SGHRS and CDR2 YFSETQ. V shed 4 bases and J 6 bases; nucleotides not matched to a gene: 6. This CDR3 contains 15 residues. The DNA of the CDR3 is TGCGCCAGCAGCCAGGGACAGGGGTATGCCGGGGAGCTGTTTTTT. This sequence encodes CASSQGQGYAGELFF.

The V and J genes are TRBV5-6 and TRBJ2-5, with D perhaps TRBD1 (6 bases). V dropped 3 bases and J dropped 5 bases, with 11 bases sitting between them. CDR1 and CDR2 (germline): SGHDT, YYEEEE. The length of the CDR3 is 13 residues. CDR3 coding DNA: TGTGCCAGCAGCTGGGGGCAATCTGAGACCCAGTACTTC. It encodes CASSWGQSETQYF.

The chain employs TRBV3-1 (or the pseudogene TRBV3-2) and TRBJ2-7, with TRBD1 matching 7 bases. The length of the CDR3 is 16 residues. Per germline, CDR1 LGHDT and CDR2 YNNKEL (reference sequence). Losses at the gene ends were 2 bases for V and 2 bases for J; bases not matched to a gene: 9. CDR3 DNA sequence: TGTGCCAGCAGCCAATCTAGTAGGGGGCTTGCCTACGAGCAGTACTTC. Amino acids: CASSQSSRGLAYEQYF.

The CDR3 sequence: CASSVRTETYGYTF. The CDR3 DNA is TGTGCCAGTAGTGTTAGGACAGAAACCTATGGCTACACCTTC. The chain combines TRBV19 with TRBJ1-2; a possible D gene is TRBD1 (6 bases). Per germline, CDR1 LNHDA and CDR2 SQIVND (reference sequence). The CDR3 loop spans 14 amino acids. V gave up 5 bases and J gave up 4 bases, with 14 bases separating them.

Only one count was recorded for this clone. Here the CDR3 DNA reads TGCGCCAGCAGCCAAGTGGTCCTGGGGCATGGCTACACCTTC. It translates to CASSQVVLGHGYTF. This sequence joins TRBV4-1 and TRBJ1-2; possible D gene TRBD1, 5 bases. CDR1 and CDR2 from the germline V gene are MGHRA and YSYEKL. This CDR3 contains 14 residues. V was pared by 1 base and J by 6 bases, with 12 bases between.